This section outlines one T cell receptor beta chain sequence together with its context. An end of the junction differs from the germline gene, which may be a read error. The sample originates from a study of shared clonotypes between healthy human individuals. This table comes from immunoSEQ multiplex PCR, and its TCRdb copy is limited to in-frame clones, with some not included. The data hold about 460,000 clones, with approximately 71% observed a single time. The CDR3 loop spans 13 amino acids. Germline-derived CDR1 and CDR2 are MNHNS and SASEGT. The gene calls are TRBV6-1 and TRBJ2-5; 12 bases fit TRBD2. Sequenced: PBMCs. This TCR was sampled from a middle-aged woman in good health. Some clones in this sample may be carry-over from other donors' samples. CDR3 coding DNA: TGCGCCAGCAGGACTAGCGGGGAAGAGACCCAGTACTTC. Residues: CASRTSGEETQYF.